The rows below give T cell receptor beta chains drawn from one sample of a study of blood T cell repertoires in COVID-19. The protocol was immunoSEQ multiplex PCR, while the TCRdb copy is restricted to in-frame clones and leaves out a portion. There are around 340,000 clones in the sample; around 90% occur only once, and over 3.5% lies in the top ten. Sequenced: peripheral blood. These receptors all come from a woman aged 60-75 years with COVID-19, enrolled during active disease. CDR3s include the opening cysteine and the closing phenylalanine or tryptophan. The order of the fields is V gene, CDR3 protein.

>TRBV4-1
CASSLGTPPGETQYF
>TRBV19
CASLNPGTGRNYGYTF
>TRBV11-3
CASSLGTGQGNEQFF
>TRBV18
CASSHSTGASRADTQYF
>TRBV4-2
CASSPGDRDTGELFF
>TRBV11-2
CASSLDRNNQPQHF
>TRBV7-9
CASSPAGARSPLHF
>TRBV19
CASSTPAAGGSYLLEKLFF
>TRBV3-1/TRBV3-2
CASSQDGVANYGYTF
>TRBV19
CASRARRGNEKLFF
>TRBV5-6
CASSLGPGGELSNQPQHF
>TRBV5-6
CASSFRQSMNTEAFF
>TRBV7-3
CASSSSGSGQETQYF
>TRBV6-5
CASSTGTSAYEQYF
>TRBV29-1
CSVVWGDRGDTGELFF
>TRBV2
CASKWQGNIQYF
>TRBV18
CASSPRTGDQPQHF
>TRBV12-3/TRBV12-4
CASSLVRTEAFF
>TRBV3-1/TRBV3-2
CTSSQKQGAYEQYF
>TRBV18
CASSLRTGAYNSPLHF
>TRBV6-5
CASSYSRGNTEAFF
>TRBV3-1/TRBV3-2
CASSQPGLGVHEQFF
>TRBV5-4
CASSPRGITSGNTIYF
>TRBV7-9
CASSSRLAGGFTDTQYF
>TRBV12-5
CASGFGGPYEQYF
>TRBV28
CASRGTGEDYGYTF
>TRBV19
CASSIGRLGNQPQHF
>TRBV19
CASRGWGDSHEQYF
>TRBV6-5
CASRWTGGYTEAFF
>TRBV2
CASSSGVYGYTF
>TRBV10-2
CASRTSGGLYTGELFF
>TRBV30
CAWRWSRDTGELFF
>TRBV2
CASRLADEQYF
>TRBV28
CASSLPLHFGGQSYNEQFF
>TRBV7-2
CASSLRWERGGTDTQYF
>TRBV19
CASSIGRANYGYTF
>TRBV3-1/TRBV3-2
CASSQGGTDTQYF
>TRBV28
CATSRVLNTEAFF
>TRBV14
CASSLGQGNTGELFF
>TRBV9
CASRADPHSNTEAFF
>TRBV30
CAWSVPWGQRVTTNEKLFF
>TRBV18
CASSPHKNTEAFF
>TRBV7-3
CASSSQGPVTEAFF
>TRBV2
CASSGSDRPTGELFF
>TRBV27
CASSLAGQGGTEAFF
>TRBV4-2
CASSHDIVSYEQYF
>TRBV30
CAWSETGGAYGYTF